The 2 T cell receptor beta chains below were found in one sample sequenced in a study of CD8 T cells in ankylosing spondylitis. Overall study results and limits: Typical of ankylosing spondylitis blood, it appeared, was a TCR beta motif of under 10 highly homologous variants.

TCRdb itself ran the 5' RACE reads through MiXCR, one entry per CDR3 protein. This table holds 500,000 to 550,000 distinct CDR3 sequences, about 13% found once. These TCRs are of unknown antigen specificity. The source material was blood, either unsorted or a sorted T cell fraction (not recorded which). The receptor source for this set is a male donor with ankylosing spondylitis.

The sample holds a few counts of this clonotype. The rearrangement uses TRBV30 and TRBJ1-4; unclear D gene. The CDR3 length is 15 residues. Germline CDR1 is GTSNPN and CDR2 is SVGIG (reference sequence). V lost 4 bases, J lost 1 base, and 13 bases lay in between. For the CDR3, the DNA is TGTGCCTGGAACCCCCCCCTAAGAACTAATGAAAAACTGTTTTTT. Translation: CAWNPPLRTNEKLFF.

In nucleotides, the CDR3 is TGTGCCAGCAGACAAGGAGGGGGAGCAAGCTACAATGAGCAGTTCTTC. Amino acid sequence: CASRQGGGASYNEQFF. The V and J genes are TRBV5-5 and TRBJ2-1; D is tentatively TRBD1 or TRBD2 (6 bases each). This CDR3 region has 16 residues. V lost 5 bases to trimming and J lost 3 bases, with 18 bases between them. Germline V gene data show CDR1 as SGHKS and CDR2 as YYEKEE (reference sequence).